The 8 T cell receptor beta chains given below trace back to one sample, sequenced in a study of control samples from healthy donors and cancer patients. TCRdb keeps only in-frame clones here, not all; method: immunoSEQ multiplex PCR. Of about 150,000 clones listed, approximately 91% are singletons. What was sequenced was blood. The receptors originated from a man aged 30 to 45 in good health.

The J gene is TRBJ1-1, the V gene TRBV7-2, with unresolved D. There are 16 residues in the CDR3. V was cut by 5 bases and J by 2 bases, with 18 bases left in between. Germline lookup yields CDR1 SGHTA and CDR2 FQGNSA. CDR3 coding DNA: TGTGCCAGCAGCCTCTCACGGCCCGGAGGAAACACTGAAGCTTTCTTT. Translation: CASSLSRPGGNTEAFF.

The rearrangement joins TRBV12-3 or TRBV12-4 to TRBJ2-3; D gene ambiguous. CDR3 length: 12 residues. Trimming took 2 bases from V and 8 from J, leaving 8 bases between them. In DNA, the CDR3 is TGTGCCAGCAGTTTACCCCTGGGTACGCAGTATTTT. This encodes CASSLPLGTQYF.

This clone was counted a single time. In DNA form, the CDR3 reads TGTGCCAGCAGTTACTCGCGGTATATGAACACTGAAGCTTTCTTT. Protein: CASSYSRYMNTEAFF. This chain uses TRBV6-2 or TRBV6-3 with TRBJ1-1; the D is unclear. The CDR3 contains 15 residues. Trimming pared 0 bases from V and 0 bases from J, leaving 8 bases between. Germline V gives CDR1 MNHEY, CDR2 SVGEGT.

V usage is TRBV2 and J usage is TRBJ2-2; D is ambiguous. The CDR3 loop spans 15 amino acids. In germline, CDR1 is SNHLY, CDR2 FYNNEI. Between the trimmed V and J ends, which lost 7 bases and 0 bases, there was a span of 12 bases. The CDR3, as DNA: TGTGCCAGCAACATGGGCCAGACGAACACCGGGGAGCTGTTTTTT. It codes for CASNMGQTNTGELFF.

The chain is built from TRBV6-5 and TRBJ1-2; D is unresolved. The CDR3 extends over 15 amino acids. Germline V gene data show CDR1 as MNHEY and CDR2 as SVGAGI. V lost 3 bases, J lost 3 bases, and 14 bases lay in between. CDR3 region: CASSYGTGPDYGYTF. CDR3 DNA sequence: TGTGCCAGCAGTTATGGTACCGGCCCCGACTATGGCTACACCTTC.

The chain links TRBV3-1 (or the pseudogene TRBV3-2) to TRBJ2-1, with TRBD2 matching 7 bases. Germline CDR1 is LGHDT and CDR2 is YNNKEL (reference sequence). With 1 base clipped from V and 0 bases from J, the junction kept 12 bases outside the gene matches. The CDR3 totals 19 residues. The CDR3 coding sequence is TGTGCCAGCAGCCAAGTTGGGCAGCGGGAAAGGAGCTCCTACAATGAGCAGTTCTTC. Its translation: CASSQVGQRERSSYNEQFF.

V and J are TRBV6-5 and TRBJ2-2; D not certain. Germline V gives CDR1 MNHEY, CDR2 SVGAGI. There are 12 residues in the CDR3. Trimming removed 6 bases at V and 3 bases at J, with 5 bases between. Here the CDR3 reads CASSPYTGELFF. CDR3 coding DNA: TGTGCCAGCAGCCCCTACACCGGGGAGCTGTTTTTT.

The chain couples TRBV5-1 to TRBJ2-1; D is undetermined. This CDR3 region has 17 residues. The V end lost 4 bases, the J end lost 0 bases, and 17 bases lay between the germline ends. Germline V CDR1 and CDR2: SGHRS, YFSETQ. CDR3 bases: TGCGCCAGCAGCGCAATTAGTCGGCCGAACTCCTACAATGAGCAGTTCTTC. Protein sequence: CASSAISRPNSYNEQFF.